This record concerns one T cell receptor beta chain sequence. This record comes from a study of blood T cell repertoires in COVID-19. Across the whole study: Material from acute and convalescent COVID-19 was sourced from the United States, Italy and Spain. T cells, B-cell-depleted T cells, or PBMCs provided the cDNA or gDNA that served as material.

Germline V gene lookup returns CDR1 LGHNT and CDR2 FRNRAP. With V trimmed by 6 bases and J by 7 bases, 12 bases remained unmatched. The CDR3 contains 16 residues. Under the authors' procedure: Scientists estimated how many nucleated cells there were by amplifying reference gene primers. Sequencing used immunoSEQ multiplex PCR; TCRdb keeps in-frame clones, though not all of them. V and J calls and clone size are as listed in that table; D and trimming were resolved from the DNA. The profile covers tens of thousands of clones, with roughly 81% appearing a single time and less than 45% taken by the ten largest.

The specimen sequenced was peripheral blood. This clonotype originated in a man aged 65 to 85 with acute or convalescent COVID-19. The chain combines TRBV12-5 with TRBJ1-5, with 10 nucleotides matching TRBD1. The CDR3 bases are TGTGCTAGTGGCCAAGGGACAGGGGAGTTAGGACAGCCCCAGCATTTT. Translating gives CASGQGTGELGQPQHF.